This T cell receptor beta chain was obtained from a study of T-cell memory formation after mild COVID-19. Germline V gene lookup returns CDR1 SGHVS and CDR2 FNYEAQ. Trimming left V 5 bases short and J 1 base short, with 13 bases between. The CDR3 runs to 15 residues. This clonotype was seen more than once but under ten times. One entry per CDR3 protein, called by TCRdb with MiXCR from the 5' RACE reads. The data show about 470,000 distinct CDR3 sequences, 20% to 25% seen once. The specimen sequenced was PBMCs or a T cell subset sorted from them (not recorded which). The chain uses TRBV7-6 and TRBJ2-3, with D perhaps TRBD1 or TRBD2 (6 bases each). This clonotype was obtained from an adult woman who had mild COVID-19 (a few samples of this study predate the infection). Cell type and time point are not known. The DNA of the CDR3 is TGTGCCAGCAGCGGAGGGGGAGGACGCACAGATACGCAGTATTTT. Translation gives CASSGGGGRTDTQYF.